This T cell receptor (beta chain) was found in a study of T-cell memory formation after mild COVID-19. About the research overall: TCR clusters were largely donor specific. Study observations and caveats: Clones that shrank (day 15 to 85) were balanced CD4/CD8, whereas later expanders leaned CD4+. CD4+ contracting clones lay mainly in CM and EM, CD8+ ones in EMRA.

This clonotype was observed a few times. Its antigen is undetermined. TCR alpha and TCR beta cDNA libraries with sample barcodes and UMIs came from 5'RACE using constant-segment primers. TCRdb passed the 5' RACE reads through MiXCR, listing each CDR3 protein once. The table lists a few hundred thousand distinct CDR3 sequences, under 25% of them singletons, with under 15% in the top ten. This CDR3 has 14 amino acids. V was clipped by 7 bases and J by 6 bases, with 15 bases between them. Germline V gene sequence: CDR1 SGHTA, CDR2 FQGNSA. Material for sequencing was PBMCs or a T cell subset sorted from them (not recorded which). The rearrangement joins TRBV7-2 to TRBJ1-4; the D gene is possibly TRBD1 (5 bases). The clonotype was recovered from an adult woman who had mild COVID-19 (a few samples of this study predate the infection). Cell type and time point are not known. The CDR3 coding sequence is TGTGCCAGCACCCCCGGGGGAGGGTATGAAAAACTGTTTTTT. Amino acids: CASTPGGGYEKLFF.